Below are 30 T cell receptor beta chains sequenced from a single sample in a study of control samples from healthy donors and cancer patients. The method was immunoSEQ multiplex PCR; TCRdb's version includes in-frame clones alone and lacks a portion of them. The sample gives some 150,000 clones, under 95% of which show up once; around 13% is in the top ten. The source material was blood. Source of these receptors: a man aged 35 to 55 in good health.

This rearrangement joins TRBV9 to TRBJ1-1; D not resolved. This CDR3 has 18 amino acids. From germline, CDR1 is SGDLS and CDR2 YYNGEE. V was pared by 0 bases and J by 0 bases, with 18 bases between. The CDR3 DNA reads as TGTGCCAGCAGCGTAGGGGGAGGTTATCGAAGGTTGAACACTGAAGCTTTCTTT. Protein: CASSVGGGYRRLNTEAFF. Combining the CDR3 with reference TRBV9 and TRBJ1-1 gives the whole variable domain DSGVTQTPKHLITATGQRVTLRCSPRSGDLSVYWYQQSLDQGLQFLIQYYNGEERAKGNILERFSAQQFPDLHSELNLSSLELGDSALYFCASSVGGGYRRLNTEAFFGQGTRLTVV.

V gene TRBV19 combines with J gene TRBJ2-3; the match to TRBD2 covers 11 bases. The ends lost 4 bases at V and 7 bases at J; junction bases unmatched: 10. Germline values: CDR1 LNHDA, CDR2 SQIVND (reference sequence). This CDR3 has 16 residues. CDR3 nucleotides: TGTGCCAGTAGTAACGGACTAGCGGGCTCAGGATATACGCAGTATTTT. It is translated as CASSNGLAGSGYTQYF. Drawing the rest from reference TRBV19 and TRBJ2-3, the complete variable domain is DGGITQSPKYLFRKEGQNVTLSCEQNLNHDAMYWYRQDPGQGLRLIYYSQIVNDFQKGDIAEGYSVSREKKESFPLTVTSAQKNPTAFYLCASSNGLAGSGYTQYFGPGTRLTVL.

This chain links TRBV7-3 with TRBJ2-6, with D unresolved. There are 17 residues in the CDR3. Trimming took 2 bases from V and 0 from J, leaving 11 bases between them. CDR1 is SGHTA, CDR2 FQGTGA, per germline. The CDR3 DNA reads as TGTGCCAGCAGCTTAGGGCAGATTAGCTCTGGGGCCAACGTCCTGACTTTC. Translation gives CASSLGQISSGANVLTF.

The chain employs TRBV24-1 and TRBJ2-7, with 13 bases identical to TRBD2. The ends lost 2 bases at V and 6 bases at J; junction bases unmatched: 9. From germline, CDR1 is KGHDR and CDR2 SFDVKD. The CDR3 covers 17 residues. The CDR3 DNA reads as TGTGCCACCAGTGATTCGATGACTAGCGGGGGGAAGCGCGAGCAGTACTTC. Translated: CATSDSMTSGGKREQYF.

The chain has TRBV6-5 and TRBJ2-3; D unresolved. This CDR3 spans 11 amino acids. Between the trimmed V and J ends, which lost 6 bases and 5 bases, there was a span of 6 bases. Germline CDR1 and CDR2: MNHEY and SVGAGI. DNA for the CDR3: TGTGCCAGCAGGGGGATAGATACGCAGTATTTT. This gives the protein CASRGIDTQYF.

This clone was found once. The rearrangement links TRBV6-5 to TRBJ2-2, with D possibly called TRBD1 or TRBD2 (6 bases each). V dropped 2 bases and J dropped 6 bases, with 16 bases sitting between them. The CDR3 runs 16 residues. The V gene's germline CDR1 is MNHEY and CDR2 SVGAGI. The CDR3: CASSYGGGRLAGELFF. CDR3 sequence (DNA): TGTGCCAGCAGTTACGGAGGGGGGCGGCTCGCCGGGGAGCTGTTTTTT.

The chain employs TRBV4-1 and TRBJ2-5; weak D call: TRBD1 (6 bases). There are 15 residues in the CDR3. Per germline, CDR1 MGHRA and CDR2 YSYEKL. The germline V and J ends were trimmed by 0 bases and 2 bases, with 10 bases remaining between them. The CDR3 loop reads CASSQDPQGQETQYF. The CDR3 DNA reads as TGCGCCAGCAGCCAAGATCCACAGGGTCAAGAGACCCAGTACTTC.

CDR3 region: CSGWGAPNTEAFF. CDR3 DNA: TGCAGCGGTTGGGGGGCCCCGAACACTGAAGCTTTCTTT. This chain links TRBV29-1 with TRBJ1-1, with D possibly TRBD1 on 6 matching bases. This CDR3 has 13 amino acids. V gave up 7 bases and J gave up 1 base, with 13 bases separating them. Germline V gene sequence: CDR1 SQVTM, CDR2 ANQGSEA.

CDR3 DNA sequence: TGTGCCAGCAGTGGAGGGCCCAACTCTGGAAACACCATATATTTT. Protein sequence: CASSGGPNSGNTIYF. The chain recombines TRBV6-6 with TRBJ1-3, with D unclear. The CDR3 runs to 15 residues. Germline lookup yields CDR1 MNHNY and CDR2 SVGAGI (reference sequence). V was pared by 5 bases and J by 0 bases, with 11 bases between.

The genes are TRBV28 and TRBJ2-1; 10 positions match TRBD2. The germline V gene has CDR1 MDHEN and CDR2 SYDVKM. After removal of 6 bases from V and 4 bases from J, the junction contained 6 bases not matched to a gene. This CDR3 is 15 amino acids long. In nucleotides, the CDR3 is TGTGCCAGCAGGGCCGGGACTAGCGCTTACAATGAGCAGTTCTTC. Translated, it gives CASRAGTSAYNEQFF.

The chain has TRBV5-4 and TRBJ2-5, with TRBD1 matching over 10 bases. J gave up 6 bases and V 4 bases, and 6 bases lay outside the gene matches. The CDR3 runs to 14 residues. The germline V gene encodes CDR1 SGHNT and CDR2 YYREEE (reference sequence). CDR3 residues: CASSADRGRQTQYF. The CDR3 bases are TGTGCCAGCAGCGCTGACAGGGGGCGGCAGACCCAGTACTTC.

This chain connects TRBV28 to TRBJ1-4; the D is unclear. The V gene's germline CDR1 is MDHEN and CDR2 SYDVKM. The CDR3 sequence is 16 residues long. Between the trimmed V and J ends, which lost 7 bases and 4 bases, there was a span of 19 bases. In DNA, the CDR3 is TGTGCCAGCACCTTAGGTGGGAGCCGAGTTAATGAAAAACTGTTTTTT. Translated: CASTLGGSRVNEKLFF. Complete variable domain (other parts from reference TRBV28 and TRBJ1-4): DVKVTQSSRYLVKRTGEKVFLECVQDMDHENMFWYRQDPGLGLRLIYFSYDVKMKEKGDIPEGYSVSREKKERFSLILESASTNQTSMYLCASTLGGSRVNEKLFFGSGTQLSVL.

The rearrangement joins TRBV3-1 (or the pseudogene TRBV3-2) to TRBJ1-1, with D perhaps TRBD1 (6 bases). CDR3 size: 13 residues. The germline gives CDR1 LGHDT, CDR2 YNNKEL (reference sequence). The ends were cut back, 4 bases at V and 1 base at J, with 7 bases in the middle. CDR3 coding DNA: TGTGCCAGCAGCCGGGGGGCGAACACTGAAGCTTTCTTT. It specifies CASSRGANTEAFF.

This chain uses TRBV11-2 with TRBJ1-6; 7 nucleotides agree with TRBD1. V dropped 5 bases and J dropped 10; count of bases not matched to a gene: 11. Germline CDR1 reads SGHAT; CDR2 reads FQNNGV. CDR3 length equals 15 residues. The CDR3 nucleotides are TGTGCCAGCAGCGACGGCACAGGGGTAGTCTCACCCCTCCACTTT. It codes for CASSDGTGVVSPLHF.

The chain joins TRBV4-3 to TRBJ2-5, with D tentatively TRBD1 (5 bases). The V end lost 0 bases, the J end lost 10 bases, and 15 bases lay between the germline ends. The germline CDR1 and CDR2 sequences are LGHNA and YSLEER. The CDR3 length is 14 residues. The CDR3 coding sequence is TGCGCCAGCAGCCAAGATACCCAAGGAAGGGGCCAGTACTTC. This translates into CASSQDTQGRGQYF.

Of note for this clone: Within the sample, other DNA sequences also encode this same CDR3. CDR3 coding DNA: TGTGCCAGCAGCGTAGGCGGGATGAACACTGAAGCTTTCTTT. Protein sequence: CASSVGGMNTEAFF. V gene TRBV9 combines with J gene TRBJ1-1; D unclear. V lost 0 bases, J lost 0 bases, and 6 bases lay in between. CDR3 length: 14 residues. Looked up from germline, CDR1 is SGDLS and CDR2 is YYNGEE.

The CDR3 DNA is TGTGCCAGCAGTTATGTGTTAGCGGGCGTCTCGTCCTACAATGAGCAGTTCTTC. Translation: CASSYVLAGVSSYNEQFF. The chain is built from TRBV6-2 or TRBV6-3 and TRBJ2-1, with 7 bases matching TRBD2. The ends lost 3 bases at V and 1 base at J; junction bases unmatched: 12. The CDR3 runs to 18 residues. Germline CDR1 and CDR2: MNHEY and SVGEGT.

J is TRBJ2-4 and V is TRBV4-1; D is unresolved. This CDR3 has 18 amino acids. In germline, CDR1 is MGHRA, CDR2 YSYEKL. Trimming left V 3 bases short and J 0 bases short, with 18 bases between. The CDR3 nucleotides are TGCGCCAGCAGCCAGGAAAACAAGGCTACCCTAGCCAAAAACATTCAGTACTTC. Translating it yields CASSQENKATLAKNIQYF.

V and J are TRBV30 and TRBJ2-1, with TRBD2 matching 7 bases. The CDR3 is made up of 12 amino acids. With 7 bases clipped from V and 4 bases from J, the junction kept 4 bases outside the gene matches. Germline values: CDR1 GTSNPN, CDR2 SVGIG (reference sequence). The CDR3 DNA reads as TGTGCCTTAGCTAGCGGATACAATGAGCAGTTCTTC. It encodes CALASGYNEQFF.

The CDR3 region has the DNA TGTGCCAGCTCAGCGACAGGGGGCCTTGAAGGAGCTTTCTTT. It translates to CASSATGGLEGAFF. This chain connects TRBV18 to TRBJ1-1; 10 nucleotides match TRBD1. The trim removed 5 bases at V and 10 bases at J, leaving 10 bases unmatched. The CDR3 consists of 14 residues. Germline assignment: CDR1 KGHSH and CDR2 LQKENI. Full variable domain (remainder filled in from reference TRBV18 and TRBJ1-1): NAGVMQNPRHLVRRRGQEARLRCSPMKGHSHVYWYRQLPEEGLKFMVYLQKENIIDESGMPKERFSAEFPKEGPSILRIQQVVRGDSAAYFCASSATGGLEGAFFGQGTRLTVV.

The gene calls are TRBV5-6 and TRBJ2-2, with D perhaps being TRBD1 or TRBD2 (5 bases each). The length of the CDR3 is 15 residues. Germline V gene sequence: CDR1 SGHDT, CDR2 YYEEEE. Trimming removed 4 bases from V and 5 bases from J, with 15 bases in between. The CDR3 region is CASSIPGEGTGELFF. CDR3 nucleotides: TGTGCCAGCAGCATCCCGGGCGAGGGGACCGGGGAGCTGTTTTTT.

The V and J genes are TRBV21-1 and TRBJ1-5; TRBD1 is the table's D call, not checked against the DNA. TRBV21-1 is deemed a pseudogene. The CDR3 has 15 residues. In nucleotides, the CDR3 is TGTGCCAGCAGCGGCCATTTACGGGCAGGGCAGCCCCAGCATTTT. Translation: CASSGHLRAGQPQHF.

This clone was counted a single time. The chain recombines TRBV4-2 with TRBJ2-3; no clear D gene. Germline loops: CDR1 LGHNA, CDR2 YNFKEQ. This CDR3 contains 15 residues. Trimming took off 0 bases at V and 6 bases at J, with 13 bases between the two ends. DNA for the CDR3: TGTGCCAGCAGCCAAGATAGGCCCCTCTGGGATACGCAGTATTTT. Its translation is CASSQDRPLWDTQYF.

The gene calls are TRBV24-1 and TRBJ2-2; possibly TRBD1 for D (5 bases). This CDR3 has 12 residues. Trimming removed 6 bases at V and 6 bases at J, with 7 bases between. Germline V CDR1 and CDR2: KGHDR, SFDVKD. For the CDR3, the DNA is TGTGCCACCAGTCCCAGGGCCGGGGAGCTGTTTTTT. It codes for CATSPRAGELFF.

On this clone itself: The junction departs from germline at one end; a sequencing error may be responsible. V and J are TRBV7-3 and TRBJ2-2, with unresolved D. The CDR3 extends over 17 amino acids. CDR1 is SGHTA, CDR2 FQGTGA, per germline. The DNA for the CDR3 is TGTGCCAGCAGCTTAACAGGGATTCTGCTGAACGCCGGGGAGCTGTTTTTT. Translation: CASSLTGILLNAGELFF.

The J gene is TRBJ2-7, the V gene TRBV4-3; D unclear. CDR1 is LGHNA, CDR2 YSLEER, per germline. Trimming pared 1 base from V and 0 bases from J, leaving 7 bases between. There are 14 residues in the CDR3. This chain's CDR3 is CASSQVVRSYEQYF. Written as DNA, the CDR3 is TGCGCCAGCAGCCAAGTGGTACGCTCCTACGAGCAGTACTTC.

V usage is TRBV18 and J usage is TRBJ2-2; D ambiguous. CDR1 and CDR2 from the germline V gene are KGHSH and LQKENI. Deletions cut 0 bases from V and 5 bases from J, with 7 bases between. The CDR3 is made up of 14 amino acids. CDR3 bases: TGTGCCAGCTCACCACCGTTGGGGACCGGGGAGCTGTTTTTT. This translates into CASSPPLGTGELFF. Supplemented by reference TRBV18 and TRBJ2-2, the full variable domain reads NAGVMQNPRHLVRRRGQEARLRCSPMKGHSHVYWYRQLPEEGLKFMVYLQKENIIDESGMPKERFSAEFPKEGPSILRIQQVVRGDSAAYFCASSPPLGTGELFFGEGSRLTVL.

This chain uses TRBV4-3 with TRBJ1-2; possibly TRBD1 for D (6 bases). The ends were cut back, 1 base at V and 5 bases at J, with 17 bases in the middle. CDR1 and CDR2 from the germline V gene are LGHNA and YSLEER. This CDR3 region has 16 residues. CDR3 in amino acids: CASSQALQGLGYGYTF. CDR3 DNA sequence: TGCGCCAGCAGCCAAGCGTTACAGGGACTCGGATATGGCTACACCTTC.

The chain carries TRBV7-2 and TRBJ1-1; a weak D match, TRBD1 (6 bases). The V gene lost 3 bases and the J gene lost 0 bases, with 17 bases spanning the gap. CDR1 is SGHTA, CDR2 FQGNSA, per germline. CDR3 length: 17 amino acids. CDR3 amino acids: CASSFRSTGAMNTEAFF. The CDR3 DNA is TGTGCCAGCAGCTTCCGATCGACAGGAGCCATGAACACTGAAGCTTTCTTT.

The chain recombines TRBV5-4 with TRBJ1-2, with 9 bases lining up with TRBD1. This CDR3 comprises 13 residues. Looked up from germline, CDR1 is SGHNT and CDR2 is YYREEE (reference sequence). The V segment lost 4 bases and the J segment 8 bases; nucleotides outside the gene matches: 6. The CDR3 DNA sequence: TGTGCCAGCAGCCCTCGGACAGGGGAGGGCTACACCTTC. Translation: CASSPRTGEGYTF.